The clone carrying this TCR beta chain was found once. Its specificity is unknown. V lost 1 base, J lost 5 bases, and 17 bases lay in between. CDR1 is SNHLY, CDR2 FYNNEI, per germline. CDR3 size: 16 residues. The data derive from a study of T cell responses to AZD1222 COVID-19 vaccine. Points from the study as a whole: Reports say nearly half of spike-specific TCRs go after unmutated variant regions. Clonal diversity was possibly underestimated, and white British individuals and females predominated among donors. The span of vaccine-associated CD4 TCRs extended across spike, with dominance at 160-218 and 743-854.

Assay: immunoSEQ multiplex PCR; the TCRdb copy retains only in-frame clones and omits some. Of about 150,000 clones listed, less than 90% are singletons. This chain uses TRBV2 with TRBJ1-2; D might be TRBD1 (6 bases). The starting material was peripheral blood, obtained on day 0 of AZD1222 vaccination. The sequence was obtained from an adult in good health. Here the CDR3 reads CASSEEAGAVKYGYTF. CDR3 DNA sequence: TGTGCCAGCAGTGAAGAGGCAGGGGCGGTGAAATATGGCTACACCTTC.